The 7 T cell receptor beta chains in this list originate from one sample, sequenced in a study of blood T cell repertoires in COVID-19. The table came from immunoSEQ multiplex PCR; TCRdb's copy has only in-frame clones and leaves some out. The sample lists 300,000 or so clones; 86% were seen once. Sequenced: peripheral blood. The receptors derive from a woman aged 50 to 60 with acute or convalescent COVID-19.

V is TRBV5-4 and J is TRBJ2-1; perhaps TRBD2 as D (7 bases). V lost 4 bases, J lost 0 bases, and 11 bases lay in between. Germline V gene data show CDR1 as SGHNT and CDR2 as YYREEE (reference sequence). The CDR3 has 15 residues. The CDR3 DNA follows: TGTGCCAGCAGCCGCGGGGGCAGCTCCTACAATGAGCAGTTCTTC. Translated: CASSRGGSSYNEQFF. Looking up the rest from reference TRBV5-4 and TRBJ2-1 gives the full variable domain: ETGVTQSPTHLIKTRGQQVTLRCSSQSGHNTVSWYQQALGQGPQFIFQYYREEENGRGNFPPRFSGLQFPNYSSELNVNALELDDSALYLCASSRGGSSYNEQFFGPGTRLTVL.

The chain employs TRBV29-1 and TRBJ2-5; 12 nucleotides align to TRBD2. CDR3 size: 14 residues. CDR1 is SQVTM, CDR2 ANQGSEA, per germline. Trimming took 6 bases from V and 5 from J; bases not matched to a gene: 7. As DNA, the CDR3 is TGCAGCGTCTCGACTAGCGGGAGATGGGAGACCCAGTACTTC. It codes for CSVSTSGRWETQYF.

The CDR3 loop is CASSYFGRAEAFF. CDR3 DNA sequence: TGTGCCAGCAGTTACTTTGGGAGAGCTGAAGCTTTCTTT. This chain links TRBV6-6 with TRBJ1-1; no definite D call. This CDR3 is 13 amino acids long. Trimming took 1 base from V and 6 from J, leaving 9 bases between them. Per germline, CDR1 MNHNY and CDR2 SVGAGI (reference sequence).

The V and J genes are TRBV20-1 and TRBJ1-5; D is possibly TRBD1 (5 bases). Germline loops: CDR1 DFQATT, CDR2 SNEGSKA (reference sequence). The V end lost 3 bases, the J end lost 4 bases, and 10 bases lay between the germline ends. The CDR3 runs 13 residues. The DNA of the CDR3 is TGCAGTGCTAGTTGGCAGGGTAATCAGCCCCAGCATTTT. Residues: CSASWQGNQPQHF.

The V and J genes are TRBV18 and TRBJ2-5; 7 nucleotides align to TRBD2. The germline V gene has CDR1 KGHSH and CDR2 LQKENI. Trimming removed 6 bases from V and 2 bases from J; junction bases left unmatched: 9. This CDR3 has 15 residues. The CDR3 DNA follows: TGTGCCAGCTCCCCGCGACTAGCAGGACAAGAGACCCAGTACTTC. This codes for CASSPRLAGQETQYF.

This clone was counted between two and nine times. J is TRBJ2-2 and V is TRBV5-4; no clear D gene. Germline loops: CDR1 SGHNT, CDR2 YYREEE (reference sequence). V lost 0 bases and J lost 1, with 4 bases in between. The CDR3 has 14 amino acids. The CDR3 coding sequence is TGTGCCAGCAGCTTGGTATGGAACACCGGGGAGCTGTTTTTT. It encodes CASSLVWNTGELFF.

V gene TRBV7-9 combines with J gene TRBJ2-3, with a tentative D call TRBD2 (5 bases). The CDR3 has 15 residues. The germline V gene encodes CDR1 SEHNR and CDR2 FQNEAQ (reference sequence). V was clipped by 3 bases and J by 3 bases, with 13 bases between them. Here the CDR3 DNA reads TGTGCCAGCAGCTTGGGTAGTTCGGGGACAGATACGCAGTATTTT. This encodes CASSLGSSGTDTQYF. Combining the CDR3 with reference TRBV7-9 and TRBJ2-3 gives the whole variable domain DTGVSQNPRHKITKRGQNVTFRCDPISEHNRLYWYRQTLGQGPEFLTYFQNEAQLEKSRLLSDRFSAERPKGSFSTLEIQRTEQGDSAMYLCASSLGSSGTDTQYFGPGTRLTVL.